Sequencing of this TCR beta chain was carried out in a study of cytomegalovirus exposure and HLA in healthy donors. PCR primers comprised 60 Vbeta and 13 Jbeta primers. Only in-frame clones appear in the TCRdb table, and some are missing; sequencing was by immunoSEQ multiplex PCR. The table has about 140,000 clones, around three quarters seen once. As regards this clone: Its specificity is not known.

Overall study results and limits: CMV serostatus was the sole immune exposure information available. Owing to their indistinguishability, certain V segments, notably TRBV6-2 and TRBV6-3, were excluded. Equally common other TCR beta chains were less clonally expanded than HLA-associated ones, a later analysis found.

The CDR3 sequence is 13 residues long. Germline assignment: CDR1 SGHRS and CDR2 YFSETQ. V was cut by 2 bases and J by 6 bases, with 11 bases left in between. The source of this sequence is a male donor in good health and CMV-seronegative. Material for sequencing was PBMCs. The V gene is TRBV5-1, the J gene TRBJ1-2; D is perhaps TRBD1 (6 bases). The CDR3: CASSFTGSDGYTF. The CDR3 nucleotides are TGCGCCAGCAGCTTCACAGGGTCGGATGGCTACACCTTC.